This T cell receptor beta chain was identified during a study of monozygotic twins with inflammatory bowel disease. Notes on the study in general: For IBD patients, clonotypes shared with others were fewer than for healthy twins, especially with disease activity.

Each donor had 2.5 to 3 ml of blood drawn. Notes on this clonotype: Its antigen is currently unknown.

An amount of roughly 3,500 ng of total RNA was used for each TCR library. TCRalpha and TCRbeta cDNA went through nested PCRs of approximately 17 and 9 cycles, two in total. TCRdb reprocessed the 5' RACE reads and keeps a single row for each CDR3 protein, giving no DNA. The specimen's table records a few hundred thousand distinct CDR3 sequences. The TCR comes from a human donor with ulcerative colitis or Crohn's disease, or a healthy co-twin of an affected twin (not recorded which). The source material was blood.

CDR3 sequence reads: CASSEWASGRAAGELFF. V gene TRBV10-1 combines with J gene TRBJ2-2; the D call from TCRdb, TRBD2, cannot be confirmed without DNA. The CDR3 covers 17 residues. Germline V gives CDR1 WNHNN, CDR2 SYGVQD (reference sequence).